The present TCR beta chain was sequenced within a study of blood T cell repertoires in COVID-19. Study-level information: Samples came from the United States, Italy and Spain, spanning acute and convalescent COVID-19. Sources were T cells, B-cell-depleted T cells, or PBMCs; the material itself was cDNA or gDNA.

As processed by the authors: Amplifying reference gene primers gave estimates of nucleated cell counts. Sequenced by immunoSEQ multiplex PCR; TCRdb stores in-frame clones only, minus some. For V, J and clone size, that table is used; D and trimming come from the DNA. The data show tens of thousands of clones, approximately 80% seen once. This CDR3 contains 15 residues. Unmatched junction bases numbered 1, after V lost 0 bases and J lost 2 bases. Germline V CDR1 and CDR2: WNHNN, SYGVQD (reference sequence). The chain couples TRBV10-1 to TRBJ2-3; 8 bases align to TRBD1. Sample: peripheral blood. This clonotype was obtained from a human donor in a cohort sampled during active COVID-19. This chain's CDR3 is CASSESDRDTDTQYF. The CDR3 nucleotides read TGCGCCAGCAGTGAGTCGGACAGGGACACAGATACGCAGTATTTT.